Following are 28 T cell receptor beta chains from one sample sequenced in a study of OX40 agonist ivuxolimab in advanced cancers. Measured with immunoSEQ multiplex PCR; TCRdb has only the in-frame clones, and not every one. The data contain almost 80,000 clones, about 84% of them seen just once; the ten biggest clones take up approximately 0.44%. The specimen comprised CD4+ or CD8+ T cells sorted from blood, sampled in a trial of the OX40 agonist ivuxolimab. Receptor source: an adult with an advanced solid tumor such as melanoma, head and neck, liver or kidney cancer.

The rearrangement links TRBV10-2 to TRBJ1-2; 11 bases are a match to TRBD1. This CDR3 spans 16 amino acids. CDR1 and CDR2 (germline): WSHSY, SAAADI. J gave up 7 bases and V 2 bases, and 9 bases lay outside the gene matches. CDR3 residues: CASSEKGTGGISGYTF. Here the CDR3 DNA reads TGCGCCAGCAGTGAGAAAGGGACAGGGGGGATAAGTGGCTACACCTTC.

V usage is TRBV6-1 and J usage is TRBJ1-2; 7 bases are a match to TRBD1. The length of the CDR3 is 14 residues. Per germline, CDR1 MNHNS and CDR2 SASEGT. V trimming: 6 bases; J trimming: 2 bases; junction bases outside the gene matches: 6. The CDR3 reads CASSPGQRNYGYTF. The CDR3 nucleotides read TGTGCCAGCAGCCCGGGACAGAGGAACTATGGCTACACCTTC.

In its sample, this clone was seen once. This chain links TRBV28 with TRBJ2-5, with 7 positions matching TRBD2. Germline V lookup: CDR1 MDHEN, CDR2 SYDVKM. This CDR3 region has 16 residues. V dropped 2 bases and J dropped 4; count of bases not matched to a gene: 10. CDR3 DNA: TGTGCCAGCAGTTTAAATTGGCGGGAGAGTGGAGAGACCCAGTACTTC. Encoded protein: CASSLNWRESGETQYF.

The CDR3 DNA reads as TGTGCCAGCACCCTAGGCGCCGAGGGGTCAGATACGCAGTATTTT. Protein sequence: CASTLGAEGSDTQYF. The gene calls are TRBV6-1 and TRBJ2-3; D is possibly TRBD1 or TRBD2 (5 bases each). The ends were cut back, 7 bases at V and 4 bases at J, with 18 bases in the middle. This CDR3 spans 15 amino acids. The germline V gene has CDR1 MNHNS and CDR2 SASEGT.

This clone was picked up a small number of times. This sequence joins TRBV30 and TRBJ2-7; 8 positions match TRBD2. Germline CDR1 reads GTSNPN; CDR2 reads SVGIG (reference sequence). CDR3 length equals 13 residues. Germline trimming cut 0 bases from V and 6 bases from J; bases unmatched to any gene: 4. The CDR3 coding sequence is TGTGCCTGGAGTGTACGAACTAGCGGCGAGCAGTACTTC. Protein sequence: CAWSVRTSGEQYF.

V usage is TRBV18 and J usage is TRBJ2-5, with D perhaps TRBD1 (6 bases). CDR3 length equals 16 residues. The germline V gene encodes CDR1 KGHSH and CDR2 LQKENI. Deletions cut 2 bases from V and 0 bases from J, with 13 bases between. The CDR3 coding sequence is TGTGCCAGCTCACCAGTAACAGGGAGAAACCAAGAGACCCAGTACTTC. Protein sequence: CASSPVTGRNQETQYF.

V is TRBV7-2 and J is TRBJ1-5; 7 bases agree with TRBD1. The CDR3 consists of 16 residues. With 4 bases clipped from V and 0 bases from J, the junction kept 6 bases outside the gene matches. CDR1 SGHTA and CDR2 FQGNSA come from the germline V gene. The CDR3 DNA is TGTGCCAGCAGCTCGTGGGGACAGTATAGCAATCAGCCCCAGCATTTT. This sequence encodes CASSSWGQYSNQPQHF.

In nucleotides, the CDR3 is TGTGCCTGGAAGGACAGCTTCACTGAAGCTTTCTTT. It encodes CAWKDSFTEAFF. The chain is built from TRBV30 and TRBJ1-1; possible D gene TRBD1, 6 bases. V was pared by 4 bases and J by 4 bases, with 10 bases between. The CDR3 is 12 amino acids. Germline V gives CDR1 GTSNPN, CDR2 SVGIG (reference sequence).

The rearrangement uses TRBV19 and TRBJ1-1; D is perhaps TRBD1 (5 bases). The germline gives CDR1 LNHDA, CDR2 SQIVND (reference sequence). CDR3 length: 12 amino acids. V lost 9 bases and J lost 4, with 12 bases in between. The CDR3 sequence is CASRDGSTEAFF. The DNA of the CDR3 is TGTGCCAGCCGGGACGGATCCACTGAAGCTTTCTTT.

V is TRBV2 and J is TRBJ2-7; D call uncertain. The V gene's germline CDR1 is SNHLY and CDR2 FYNNEI. The ends were cut back, 2 bases at V and 3 bases at J, with 11 bases in the middle. The CDR3 has 14 residues. Here the CDR3 DNA reads TGTGCCAGCAGTGAATCTGAACCTCGCTACGAGCAGTACGTC. Residues: CASSESEPRYEQYV.

This clone was recorded only once. This chain joins TRBV5-6 and TRBJ1-4, with D hard to call. Germline CDR1 is SGHDT and CDR2 is YYEEEE. V was pared by 3 bases and J by 3 bases, with 15 bases between. There are 16 residues in the CDR3. As DNA, the CDR3 is TGTGCCAGCAGCTACTATGGAAAGGGCCCTAATGAAAAACTGTTTTTT. This sequence encodes CASSYYGKGPNEKLFF.

The rearrangement joins TRBV7-2 to TRBJ2-7, with D perhaps TRBD2 (6 bases). Trimming stripped 6 bases from V and 3 bases from J, with 15 bases between. This CDR3 contains 14 residues. CDR1 is SGHTA, CDR2 FQGNSA, per germline. CDR3 protein: CASRKRVGGYEQYF. In nucleotides, the CDR3 is TGTGCCAGCAGGAAGCGGGTGGGCGGCTACGAGCAGTACTTC. The full variable domain, with the rest looked up from reference TRBV7-2 and TRBJ2-7, is GAGVSQSPSNKVTEKGKDVELRCDPISGHTALYWYRQSLGQGLEFLIYFQGNSAPDKSGLPSDRFSAERTGGSVSTLTIQRTQQEDSAVYLCASRKRVGGYEQYFGPGTRLTVT.

The V gene is TRBV6-5, the J gene TRBJ1-5; D may be TRBD1 (5 bases). The V and J ends lost 4 bases and 1 base respectively, with 14 bases between them. The germline V gene has CDR1 MNHEY and CDR2 SVGAGI. This CDR3 has 16 residues. CDR3 nucleotide sequence: TGTGCCAGCAGTTTCCTATCAGGGATAAGCAATCAGCCCCAGCATTTT. Its translation: CASSFLSGISNQPQHF.

This chain uses TRBV5-6 with TRBJ2-1; the D is unclear. Germline values: CDR1 SGHDT, CDR2 YYEEEE. The CDR3 length is 16 residues. The V end lost 0 bases, the J end lost 4 bases, and 14 bases lay between the germline ends. The DNA of the CDR3 is TGTGCCAGCAGCTTGGTAGGGCGGCAGTCTTACAATGAGCAGTTCTTC. It encodes CASSLVGRQSYNEQFF. Together with reference TRBV5-6 and TRBJ2-1, the CDR3 gives the full variable domain: DAGVTQSPTHLIKTRGQQVTLRCSPKSGHDTVSWYQQALGQGPQFIFQYYEEEERQRGNFPDRFSGHQFPNYSSELNVNALLLGDSALYLCASSLVGRQSYNEQFFGPGTRLTVL.

This sequence joins TRBV2 and TRBJ2-5; D ambiguous. Germline V gene data show CDR1 as SNHLY and CDR2 as FYNNEI. Trimming cost V 6 bases and J 4 bases, with 15 bases left between them. This CDR3 has 14 residues. CDR3 region: CASRVGAAAETQYF. The CDR3 DNA reads as TGTGCCAGCAGGGTCGGCGCGGCCGCAGAGACCCAGTACTTC.

The V gene is TRBV5-6, the J gene TRBJ1-1; no firm D call. V lost 0 bases to trimming and J lost 1 base, with 10 bases between them. The germline CDR1 and CDR2 sequences are SGHDT and YYEEEE. There are 15 residues in the CDR3. CDR3 region: CASSLGRLRNTEAFF. The CDR3 nucleotides read TGTGCCAGCAGCTTGGGGCGACTTCGGAACACTGAAGCTTTCTTT. Looking up the rest from reference TRBV5-6 and TRBJ1-1 gives the full variable domain: DAGVTQSPTHLIKTRGQQVTLRCSPKSGHDTVSWYQQALGQGPQFIFQYYEEEERQRGNFPDRFSGHQFPNYSSELNVNALLLGDSALYLCASSLGRLRNTEAFFGQGTRLTVV.

The V and J genes are TRBV5-1 and TRBJ2-1, with D perhaps TRBD2 (6 bases). With 4 bases removed from V and 16 bases from J, the gap between germline ends came to 21 bases. The CDR3 covers 13 residues. Germline CDR1 is SGHRS and CDR2 is YFSETQ. Here the CDR3 DNA reads TGCGCCAGCAGCCCTAGACTAGAAGGGTCGATATTCTTC. It encodes CASSPRLEGSIFF.

This sequence joins TRBV5-1 and TRBJ2-1; D call uncertain. The ends were cut back, 1 base at V and 1 base at J, with 3 bases in the middle. Germline CDR1 is SGHRS and CDR2 is YFSETQ. This CDR3 comprises 13 residues. Here the CDR3 DNA reads TGCGCCAGCAGCTTGATATCCTACAATGAGCAGTTCTTC. Its translation: CASSLISYNEQFF.

Relative to its sample, this clone is medium-sized. This sequence joins TRBV11-3 and TRBJ2-3; the D gene could be TRBD1 or TRBD2 (5 bases each). The germline V gene encodes CDR1 SGHNT and CDR2 YENEEA. The CDR3 sequence is 15 residues long. Trimming stripped 1 base from V and 2 bases from J, with 10 bases between. This CDR3 is CASSLAGTNTDTQYF. The CDR3 DNA is TGTGCCAGCAGCTTAGCCGGGACCAACACAGATACGCAGTATTTT.

The CDR3 spells CASSLVGSSQPQHF. The CDR3 coding sequence is TGTGCCAGCAGCTTAGTAGGGTCGAGTCAGCCCCAGCATTTT. This chain connects TRBV7-6 to TRBJ1-5; the D is unclear. The CDR3 totals 14 residues. Germline-derived CDR1 and CDR2 are SGHVS and FNYEAQ. V shed 1 base and J shed 6 bases, with 10 bases lying between them.

This clone was counted a single time. J is TRBJ1-5 and V is TRBV5-5; 7 bases are a match to TRBD1. Trimming cost V 0 bases and J 4 bases; bases outside gene matches: 1. Germline CDR1 and CDR2: SGHKS and YYEKEE (reference sequence). The CDR3 totals 14 residues. CDR3 sequence: CASSLEQGNQPQHF. Written as DNA, the CDR3 is TGTGCCAGCAGCTTGGAACAGGGGAATCAGCCCCAGCATTTT.

Only one count was recorded for this clone. The CDR3: CASSYLRGSSYEQYF. The CDR3 DNA follows: TGTGCCAGCAGTTACCTGCGGGGTAGCTCCTACGAGCAGTACTTC. The chain employs TRBV6-6 and TRBJ2-7, with D possibly TRBD2 on 6 matching bases. Between the trimmed V and J ends, which lost 2 bases and 0 bases, there was a span of 11 bases. This CDR3 is built from 15 residues. From germline, CDR1 is MNHNY and CDR2 SVGAGI (reference sequence).

This clone was observed a few times. Within the sample, other DNA sequences also encode this same CDR3. The chain combines TRBV2 with TRBJ1-2; D is ambiguous. CDR1 SNHLY and CDR2 FYNNEI come from the germline V gene. This CDR3 is 12 amino acids long. Trimming took off 1 base at V and 5 bases at J, with 5 bases between the two ends. CDR3 in DNA: TGTGCCAGCAGTGAAGAGGAATATGGCTACACCTTC. Amino acid sequence: CASSEEEYGYTF.

The rearrangement joins TRBV27 to TRBJ1-2; D may be TRBD1 (6 bases). Germline assignment: CDR1 MNHEY and CDR2 SMNVEV (reference sequence). V was trimmed by 2 bases and J by 8 bases, leaving 18 bases between them. CDR3 size: 15 residues. The CDR3 DNA sequence: TGTGCCAGCAGTTTAATTCAGGGGCCAACAAGGGGCTACACCTTC. Translated, it gives CASSLIQGPTRGYTF.

The chain employs TRBV12-5 and TRBJ2-3; TRBD2 aligns across 10 bases. J gave up 1 base and V 1 base, and 5 bases lay outside the gene matches. Germline V lookup: CDR1 LGHNT, CDR2 FRNRAP. This CDR3 contains 17 residues. The CDR3 nucleotides read TGTGCTAGTGGTTTGGCCTCGGGACTAGCGCGCACAGATACGCAGTATTTT. This codes for CASGLASGLARTDTQYF.

This clone is a singleton in its sample. The rearrangement joins TRBV30 to TRBJ1-2, with D unclear. The V end lost 2 bases, the J end lost 8 bases, and 15 bases lay between the germline ends. This CDR3 comprises 13 residues. Germline V gene lookup returns CDR1 GTSNPN and CDR2 SVGIG (reference sequence). The CDR3: CAWSRETLSGYTF. Written as DNA, the CDR3 is TGTGCCTGGAGTAGGGAAACACTTAGCGGCTACACCTTC. Complete variable domain (other parts from reference TRBV30 and TRBJ1-2): SQTIHQWPATLVQPVGSPLSLECTVEGTSNPNLYWYRQAAGRGLQLLFYSVGIGQISSEVPQNLSASRPQDRQFILSSKKLLLSDSGFYLCAWSRETLSGYTFGSGTRLTVV.

J is TRBJ2-1 and V is TRBV6-5; either TRBD1 or TRBD2 may supply D (5 bases each). CDR1 MNHEY and CDR2 SVGAGI come from the germline V gene. V lost 8 bases and J 0 bases, leaving 11 bases between the germline ends. There are 14 residues in the CDR3. The CDR3 nucleotides read TGTGCCAGCCAGGGACGGAGCTCCTACAATGAGCAGTTCTTC. This sequence encodes CASQGRSSYNEQFF.

V and J are TRBV5-1 and TRBJ1-4; 8 bases map to TRBD1. The CDR3 is 16 amino acids. Germline assignment: CDR1 SGHRS and CDR2 YFSETQ. The junction had 12 bases not matched to a gene; V was cut back by 4 bases and J by 7 bases. The CDR3 coding sequence is TGCGCCAGCAGCCGACAGGGGCGTCATCTAGGTGAAAAACTGTTTTTT. Translation: CASSRQGRHLGEKLFF.